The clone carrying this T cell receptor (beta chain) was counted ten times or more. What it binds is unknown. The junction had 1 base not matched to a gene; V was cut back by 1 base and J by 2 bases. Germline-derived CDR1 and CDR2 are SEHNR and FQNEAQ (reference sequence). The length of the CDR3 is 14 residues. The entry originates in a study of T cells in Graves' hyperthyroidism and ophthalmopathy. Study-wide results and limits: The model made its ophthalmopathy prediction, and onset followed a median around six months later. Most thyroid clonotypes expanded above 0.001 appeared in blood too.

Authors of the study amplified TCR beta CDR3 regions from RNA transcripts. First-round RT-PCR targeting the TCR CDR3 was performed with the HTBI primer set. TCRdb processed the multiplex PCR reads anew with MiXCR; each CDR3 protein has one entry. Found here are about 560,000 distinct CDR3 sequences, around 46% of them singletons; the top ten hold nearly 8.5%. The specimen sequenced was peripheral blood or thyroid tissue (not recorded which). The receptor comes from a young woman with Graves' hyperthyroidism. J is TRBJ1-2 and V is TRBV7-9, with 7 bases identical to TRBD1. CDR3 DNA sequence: TGTGCCAGCAGCTTAGAGACAGGGAACTATGGCTACACCTTC. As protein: CASSLETGNYGYTF.